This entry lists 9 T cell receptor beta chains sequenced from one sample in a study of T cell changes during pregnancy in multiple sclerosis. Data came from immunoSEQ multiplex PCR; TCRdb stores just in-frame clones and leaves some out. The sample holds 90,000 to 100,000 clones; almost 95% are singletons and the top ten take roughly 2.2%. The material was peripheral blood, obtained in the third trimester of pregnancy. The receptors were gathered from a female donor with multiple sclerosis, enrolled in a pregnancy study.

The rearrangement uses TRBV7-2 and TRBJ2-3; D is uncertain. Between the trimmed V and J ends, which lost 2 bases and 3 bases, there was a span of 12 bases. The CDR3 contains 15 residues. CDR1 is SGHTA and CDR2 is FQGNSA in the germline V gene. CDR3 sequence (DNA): TGTGCCAGCAGCTTAAACAGAGCTCGTACAGATACGCAGTATTTT. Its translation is CASSLNRARTDTQYF.

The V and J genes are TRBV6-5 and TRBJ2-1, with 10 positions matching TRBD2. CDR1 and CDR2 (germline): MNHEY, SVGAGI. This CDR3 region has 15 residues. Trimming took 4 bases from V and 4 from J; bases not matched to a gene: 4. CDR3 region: CASSSAGGAYNEQFF. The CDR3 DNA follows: TGTGCCAGCAGTTCAGCGGGAGGGGCTTACAATGAGCAGTTCTTC.

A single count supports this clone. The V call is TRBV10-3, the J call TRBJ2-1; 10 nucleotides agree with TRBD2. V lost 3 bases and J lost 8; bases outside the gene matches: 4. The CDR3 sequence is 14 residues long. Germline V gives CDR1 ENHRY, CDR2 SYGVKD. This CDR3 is CAISDPSGRDEQFF. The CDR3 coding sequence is TGTGCCATCAGTGACCCTAGCGGGAGAGATGAGCAGTTCTTC.

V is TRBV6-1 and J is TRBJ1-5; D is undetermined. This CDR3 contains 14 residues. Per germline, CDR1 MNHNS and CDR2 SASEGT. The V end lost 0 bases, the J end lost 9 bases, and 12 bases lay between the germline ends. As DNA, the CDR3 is TGTGCCAGCAGTGAAGCGCCTGGAGGTGTGCCCCAGCATTTT. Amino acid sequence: CASSEAPGGVPQHF.

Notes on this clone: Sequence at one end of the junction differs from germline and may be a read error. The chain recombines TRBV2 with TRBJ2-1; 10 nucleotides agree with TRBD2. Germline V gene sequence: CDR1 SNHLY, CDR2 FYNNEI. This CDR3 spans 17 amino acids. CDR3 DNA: TGTGCCAGCATTGAATTGGGGGAATGGACTAGCGGTAATGAGCAGTTCTTC. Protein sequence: CASIELGEWTSGNEQFF.

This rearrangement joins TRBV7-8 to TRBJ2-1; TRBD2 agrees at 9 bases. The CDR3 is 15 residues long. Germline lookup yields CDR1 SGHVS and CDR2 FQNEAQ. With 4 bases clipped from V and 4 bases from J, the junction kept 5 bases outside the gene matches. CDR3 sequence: CASSSRLAEYNEQFF. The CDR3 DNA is TGTGCCAGCAGCTCCAGACTAGCGGAGTACAATGAGCAGTTCTTC.

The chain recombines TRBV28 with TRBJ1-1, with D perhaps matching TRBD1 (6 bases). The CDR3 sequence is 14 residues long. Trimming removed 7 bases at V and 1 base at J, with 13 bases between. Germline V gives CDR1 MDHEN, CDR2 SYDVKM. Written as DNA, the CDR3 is TGTGCCAGCACCGTGGTGACAGGGAACACTGAAGCTTTCTTT. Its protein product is CASTVVTGNTEAFF. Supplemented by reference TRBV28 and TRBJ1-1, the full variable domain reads DVKVTQSSRYLVKRTGEKVFLECVQDMDHENMFWYRQDPGLGLRLIYFSYDVKMKEKGDIPEGYSVSREKKERFSLILESASTNQTSMYLCASTVVTGNTEAFFGQGTRLTVV.

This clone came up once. The CDR3 DNA sequence: TGCGCCAGCAGCACCAGGACAGGATTCTACGAGCAGTACTTC. Translation gives CASSTRTGFYEQYF. The chain combines TRBV5-1 with TRBJ2-7; 7 bases agree with TRBD1. The CDR3 is 14 residues long. Germline V gene data show CDR1 as SGHRS and CDR2 as YFSETQ. V shed 4 bases and J 3 bases; nucleotides not matched to a gene: 7.

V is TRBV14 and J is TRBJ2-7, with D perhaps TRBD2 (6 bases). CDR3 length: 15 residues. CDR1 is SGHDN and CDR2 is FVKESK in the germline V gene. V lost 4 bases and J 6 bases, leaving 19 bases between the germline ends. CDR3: CASSPGLGGTGEQYF. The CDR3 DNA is TGTGCCAGCAGCCCCGGGCTGGGCGGGACGGGCGAGCAGTACTTC.